These 19 T cell receptor beta chains originate from one sample sequenced in a study of cytomegalovirus exposure and HLA in healthy donors. The PCR ran on 60 Vbeta and 13 Jbeta primers. TCRdb keeps only in-frame clones here, not all; method: immunoSEQ multiplex PCR. The data contain some 110,000 clones, under 70% of them singletons. Sequencing used PBMCs. Every receptor here comes from a man in his thirties or forties in good health and CMV-seropositive.

The chain has TRBV2 and TRBJ1-2; no firm D call. V was clipped by 4 bases and J by 8 bases, with 11 bases between them. CDR3 length: 12 amino acids. Germline CDR1 and CDR2: SNHLY and FYNNEI. In DNA, the CDR3 is TGTGCCAGCAGTGGTTCCCGAGGGGGCTACACCTTC. The encoded protein is CASSGSRGGYTF.

This chain joins TRBV27 and TRBJ2-5; 9 bases map to TRBD1. The CDR3 totals 14 residues. Germline CDR1 MNHEY, CDR2 SMNVEV (reference sequence). Trimming removed 5 bases from V and 5 bases from J; junction bases left unmatched: 6. The CDR3, as DNA: TGTGCCAGCAGTATGGACAGGGGTCGGGAGACCCAGTACTTC. This gives the protein CASSMDRGRETQYF.

There are a few counts of this clone. J is TRBJ1-1 and V is TRBV5-6; 11 bases align to TRBD1. V shed 1 base and J 6 bases; nucleotides not matched to a gene: 17. Germline CDR1 reads SGHDT; CDR2 reads YYEEEE. The CDR3 covers 19 residues. The CDR3: CASSLRLRRGQGETAEAFF. The CDR3 region has the DNA TGTGCCAGCAGCTTGCGCCTGCGTAGGGGACAGGGGGAGACTGCTGAAGCTTTCTTT.

The gene calls are TRBV7-9 and TRBJ1-2; no reliable D call. This CDR3 is built from 13 residues. In germline, CDR1 is SEHNR, CDR2 FQNEAQ (reference sequence). Deletions cut 3 bases from V and 4 bases from J, with 9 bases between. As DNA, the CDR3 is TGTGCCAGCAGCTTCGGGGTTCTCTATGGCTACACCTTC. Its protein product is CASSFGVLYGYTF.

The chain has TRBV7-9 and TRBJ1-4, with 11 bases aligning to TRBD1. CDR1 is SEHNR and CDR2 is FQNEAQ in the germline V gene (reference sequence). The CDR3 runs 16 residues. The V and J ends lost 4 bases and 7 bases, in that order; junction bases with no gene match: 8. The CDR3 coding sequence is TGTGCCAGCAGCTCTTCGGACAGGGGGCAGGGTGAAAAACTGTTTTTT. Translation: CASSSSDRGQGEKLFF.

The rearrangement links TRBV19 to TRBJ1-4; D uncertain. CDR1 and CDR2 (germline): LNHDA, SQIVND (reference sequence). V was shortened by 3 bases and J by 7 bases, with 6 bases between the two germline ends. The CDR3 length is 12 residues. CDR3 sequence: CASSMSSEKLFF. The CDR3, as DNA: TGTGCCAGTAGTATGTCTAGTGAAAAACTGTTTTTT. Full variable domain (missing parts from reference TRBV19 and TRBJ1-4): DGGITQSPKYLFRKEGQNVTLSCEQNLNHDAMYWYRQDPGQGLRLIYYSQIVNDFQKGDIAEGYSVSREKKESFPLTVTSAQKNPTAFYLCASSMSSEKLFFGSGTQLSVL.

In this sample, this clone turned up a few times. The V call is TRBV14, the J call TRBJ2-5; tentative D call: TRBD2 (6 bases). The end of the DNA is better explained by TRBJ2-7, so the J call may be wrong. CDR1 and CDR2 from the germline V gene are SGHDN and FVKESK. CDR3 size: 15 residues. The CDR3 spells CASSQDAGSAREQYF. CDR3 DNA sequence: TGTGCCAGCAGCCAAGATGCGGGGTCTGCGCGCGAGCAGTACTTC.

V usage is TRBV9 and J usage is TRBJ2-3; D remains unclear. CDR3 length: 15 amino acids. Trimming removed 0 bases at V and 8 bases at J, with 16 bases between. Germline V gene data show CDR1 as SGDLS and CDR2 as YYNGEE. The DNA for the CDR3 is TGTGCCAGCAGCGTAGCTCCCGCCGCGCGGAGTACGCAGTATTTT. The encoded protein is CASSVAPAARSTQYF.

The genes are TRBV18 and TRBJ1-1, with 8 bases aligning to TRBD1. This CDR3 region has 13 residues. V shed 6 bases and J 7 bases; nucleotides not matched to a gene: 7. Germline V lookup: CDR1 KGHSH, CDR2 LQKENI. The CDR3 spells CASSQTGGSEAFF. The CDR3 coding sequence is TGTGCCAGCTCCCAAACAGGGGGGAGTGAAGCTTTCTTT.

The chain carries TRBV11-1 and TRBJ2-3, with TRBD1 as a possible D gene (5 bases). Germline V gene data show CDR1 as SGHAT and CDR2 as FQDESV (reference sequence). The CDR3 loop spans 15 amino acids. The V end was cut by 5 bases, the J end by 2 bases, with 14 bases between. CDR3 nucleotide sequence: TGTGCCAGCAGCCAGACGAACAGGTTCACAGATACGCAGTATTTT. This codes for CASSQTNRFTDTQYF.

This clone was seen a few times. V gene TRBV7-6 combines with J gene TRBJ2-7; 9 bases fit TRBD1. The germline V gene has CDR1 SGHVS and CDR2 FNYEAQ. The CDR3 runs to 20 residues. V shed 3 bases and J 2 bases; nucleotides not matched to a gene: 20. CDR3 loop: CASSFMPLFLGTGPTYEQYF. In DNA form, the CDR3 reads TGTGCCAGCAGCTTTATGCCCCTTTTTCTTGGGACAGGGCCCACCTACGAGCAGTACTTC. Complete variable domain (other parts from reference TRBV7-6 and TRBJ2-7): GAGVSQSPRYKVTKRGQDVALRCDPISGHVSLYWYRQALGQGPEFLTYFNYEAQQDKSGLPNDRFSAERPEGSISTLTIQRTEQRDSAMYRCASSFMPLFLGTGPTYEQYFGPGTRLTVT.

This sequence joins TRBV6-1 and TRBJ2-7; D unresolved. V shed 7 bases and J shed 0 bases, with 10 bases lying between them. The CDR3 spans 13 residues. CDR1 MNHNS and CDR2 SASEGT come from the germline V gene. In DNA, the CDR3 is TGTGCCAGCATCGCAGCGTCCTCCTACGAGCAGTACGTC. It translates to CASIAASSYEQYV.

J is TRBJ1-2 and V is TRBV5-1, with 7 bases lining up with TRBD1. CDR1 SGHRS and CDR2 YFSETQ come from the germline V gene. The trim removed 3 bases at V and 3 bases at J, leaving 8 bases unmatched. This CDR3 has 15 residues. CDR3 DNA: TGCGCCAGCAGCTCGGCACAGGGGCTAGACTATGGCTACACCTTC. Protein sequence: CASSSAQGLDYGYTF.

The sample holds a few counts of this clone. The chain has TRBV11-2 and TRBJ2-7; no definite D call. There are 12 residues in the CDR3. Trimming cost V 1 base and J 7 bases, with 8 bases left between them. The germline CDR1 and CDR2 sequences are SGHAT and FQNNGV. For the CDR3, the DNA is TGTGCCAGCAGCTTAGGAGTGACTGAGCAGTACGTC. Protein sequence: CASSLGVTEQYV.

The V gene is TRBV30, the J gene TRBJ1-1, with D maybe TRBD1 (6 bases). This CDR3 contains 13 residues. Germline CDR1 reads GTSNPN; CDR2 reads SVGIG (reference sequence). V was trimmed by 5 bases and J by 3 bases, leaving 13 bases between them. Here the CDR3 reads CAWAGAGDTEAFF. The CDR3 DNA sequence: TGTGCCTGGGCCGGGGCAGGGGACACTGAAGCTTTCTTT.

The CDR3 DNA sequence: TGTGCCAGCAGCCGGACAGATCAGCCCCAGCATTTT. Translating it yields CASSRTDQPQHF. This sequence joins TRBV7-9 and TRBJ1-5; D might be TRBD1 (6 bases). V lost 5 bases and J 5 bases, leaving 7 bases between the germline ends. The V gene's germline CDR1 is SEHNR and CDR2 FQNEAQ (reference sequence). The CDR3 covers 12 residues.

The chain combines TRBV6-1 with TRBJ1-2, with D unresolved. Germline values: CDR1 MNHNS, CDR2 SASEGT. This CDR3 is built from 13 residues. Trimming removed 2 bases at V and 7 bases at J, with 11 bases between. The CDR3 reads CASSEWAGAGYTF. The CDR3 DNA follows: TGTGCCAGCAGTGAATGGGCAGGTGCTGGCTACACCTTC.

Here the CDR3 DNA reads TGTGCCAGCACCCGTTTGGGGCGGGAGTCAGAGACCCAGTACTTC. Its translation is CASTRLGRESETQYF. V is TRBV28 and J is TRBJ2-5; 7 nucleotides match TRBD2. Germline loops: CDR1 MDHEN, CDR2 SYDVKM. This CDR3 has 15 residues. V shed 7 bases, J shed 4 bases, and the junction held 12 bases outside the gene matches.

J is TRBJ1-2 and V is TRBV29-1; D is unclear. The CDR3 has 14 amino acids. V was pared by 4 bases and J by 2 bases, with 14 bases between. Germline CDR1 SQVTM, CDR2 ANQGSEA. This CDR3 is CSVANGERNYGYTF. CDR3 nucleotides: TGCAGCGTTGCTAACGGGGAGCGGAACTATGGCTACACCTTC.